This TCR beta chain was recorded in a study of T cell repertoires in cytomegalovirus infection (dated by TCRdb to about 2019). About the study as a whole: The HLA type of each donor mattered for the analysis, because public TCR beta signatures pointed to carriage of CMV infection along with the matching HLA type.

Ten or more counts support this clonotype. Its target antigen remains unknown. Base qualities are not provided; no much larger clone lies one nucleotide away. The data were produced on an Illumina HiSeq 1500. The public sequencing data were trimmed at Q25 with fastp and processed into clonotypes with MiXCR by TCRdb, which kept only in-frame beta chains. Each CDR3 protein appears once, grouped with its most common genes and DNA. The sample table records 85,000 to 120,000 distinct CDR3 sequences; approximately 16% of these occur just once. The ten largest make up 8% of the sample. General findings and caveats noted by the study authors: Carriers of CMV infection plus the relevant HLA type were discriminated by the cumulative frequency of public TCR beta family members in the study cohort and in an independent approximately 340-donor cohort. The ex vivo response was dominated by HLA-C-restricted CMV-specific TCR beta clonotypes, which also provided the single most frequent clonotype in two of eight donors.

The sample was PBMCs. This sequence was found in a human donor in good health (CMV status not recorded). Some clones in this sample may be carry-over from other donors' samples.

The nucleotides are TGTGCCAGCAGCTTAGCCAAACAGGGGGCTTGGCTCGGCTATGGCTACACCTTC. Its protein reads: CASSLAKQGAWLGYGYTF. This receptor chain uses TRBV11-2 and TRBJ1-2; TRBD1 lines up with 9 middle nucleotides. Taken from the germline V gene, the CDR1 and CDR2 loops are SGHAT and FQNNGV. Germline trimming: 1 base from V, 4 bases from J; junction bases outside gene matches: 13. The CDR3 holds 18 amino acids from the cysteine to the phenylalanine. Only the CDR3 region is kept as DNA, spanning 54 bases read in frame from base 1. The CDR3, completed at both ends by the reference TRBV11-2 and TRBJ1-2 genes, gives the full variable domain EAGVAQSPRYKIIEKRQSVAFWCNPISGHATLYWYQQILGQGPKLLIQFQNNGVVDDSQLPKDRFSAERLKGVDSTLKIQPAKLEDSAVYLCASSLAKQGAWLGYGYTFGSGTRLTVV.